This T cell receptor beta chain was found in a study of cytotoxic CD8 clonotypes in ibrutinib-treated CLL. Regarding this clone: The antigen is unknown.

Depth targeted 1 in 200,000 to 1 in 1 million T cells, averaging roughly 9.7x coverage per clonotype. The method was immunoSEQ multiplex PCR; TCRdb's version includes in-frame clones alone and lacks a portion of them. The table shows about 300,000 clones, with 67% occurring only once. Regarding the study as a whole: The clonality went up when patients responded to ibrutinib and dropped back toward baseline at progression. Circulating CD8+ T-cell counts were tracked by baseline clonality, which exceeded that of age-matched healthy donors.

This sequence originates from a human donor with chronic lymphocytic leukemia. The source was PBMCs, collected after 36 months of ibrutinib treatment.

CDR3 residues: CASSPARWQGGNTIYF. The CDR3 DNA is TGTGCCAGCAGTCCTGCCCGGTGGCAGGGAGGAAACACCATATATTTT. The J gene is TRBJ1-3, the V gene TRBV28; D possibly corresponds to TRBD1 (5 bases). Trimming took 5 bases from V and 4 from J, leaving 18 bases between them. CDR3 size: 16 residues. Germline V gives CDR1 MDHEN, CDR2 SYDVKM.